The subject of this entry is one TCR beta chain. This sample was taken from a study of blood T cell repertoires in COVID-19. Germline CDR1 reads LNHDA; CDR2 reads SQIVND (reference sequence). With 5 bases removed from V and 2 bases from J, the gap between germline ends came to 10 bases. The CDR3 has 14 amino acids. Profiling relied on immunoSEQ multiplex PCR, and the TCRdb table lists in-frame clones only, not all of them. The sample includes 120,000 to 150,000 clones, 60% to 85% of them seen just once. The rearrangement links TRBV19 to TRBJ1-5, with D tentatively TRBD1 (5 bases). Material: peripheral blood. The source is a man aged 50 or older with acute or convalescent COVID-19. The chain's CDR3 is CASSPGRGNQPQHF. The CDR3 bases are TGTGCCAGTAGTCCCGGCAGGGGCAATCAGCCCCAGCATTTT.